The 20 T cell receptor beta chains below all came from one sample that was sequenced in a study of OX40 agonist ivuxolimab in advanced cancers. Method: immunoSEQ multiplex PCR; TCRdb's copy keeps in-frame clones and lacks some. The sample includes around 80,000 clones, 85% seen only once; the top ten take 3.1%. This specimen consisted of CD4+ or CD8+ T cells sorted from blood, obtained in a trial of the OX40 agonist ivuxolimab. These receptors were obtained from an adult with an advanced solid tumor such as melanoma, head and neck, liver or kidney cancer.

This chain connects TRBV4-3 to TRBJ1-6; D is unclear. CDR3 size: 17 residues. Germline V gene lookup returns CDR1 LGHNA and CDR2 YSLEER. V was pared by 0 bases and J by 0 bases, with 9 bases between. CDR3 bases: TGCGCCAGCAGCCAAGAGGCTCAAAGCTCCTATAATTCACCCCTCCACTTT. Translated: CASSQEAQSSYNSPLHF.

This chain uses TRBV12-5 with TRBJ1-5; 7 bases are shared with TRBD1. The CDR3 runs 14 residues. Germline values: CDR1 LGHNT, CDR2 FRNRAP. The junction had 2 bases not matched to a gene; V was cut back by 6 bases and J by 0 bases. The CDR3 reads CASGRGDSNQPQHF. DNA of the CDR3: TGTGCTAGTGGCAGGGGGGATAGCAATCAGCCCCAGCATTTT.

CDR3 nucleotides: TGTGCCTGGAGGCCGGGACTAGCGGGAGGGGGGGAGCAGTTCTTC. It yields the protein CAWRPGLAGGGEQFF. The V gene is TRBV30, the J gene TRBJ2-1; 16 bases agree with TRBD2. Germline V gene data show CDR1 as GTSNPN and CDR2 as SVGIG (reference sequence). The trim removed 3 bases at V and 10 bases at J, leaving 6 bases unmatched. This CDR3 has 15 residues.

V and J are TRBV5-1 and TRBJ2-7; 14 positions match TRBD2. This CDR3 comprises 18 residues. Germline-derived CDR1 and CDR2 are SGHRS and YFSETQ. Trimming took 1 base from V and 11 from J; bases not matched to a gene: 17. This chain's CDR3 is CASSLKREGLAGESVEYF. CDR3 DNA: TGCGCCAGCAGCTTGAAGAGGGAGGGACTAGCGGGAGAAAGTGTGGAGTACTTC.

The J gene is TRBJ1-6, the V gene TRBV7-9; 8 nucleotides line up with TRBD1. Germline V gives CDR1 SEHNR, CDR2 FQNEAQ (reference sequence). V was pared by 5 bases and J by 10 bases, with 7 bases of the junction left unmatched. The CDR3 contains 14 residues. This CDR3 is CASSPDRAGSPLHF. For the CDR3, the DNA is TGTGCCAGCAGCCCGGACAGGGCAGGCTCACCCCTCCACTTT.

Here the CDR3 DNA reads TGTGCCAGCAGCTTATGGGGCGGCCCGAGCACCGGGGAGCTGTTTTTT. Its translation is CASSLWGGPSTGELFF. V usage is TRBV11-3 and J usage is TRBJ2-2, with D maybe TRBD1 (5 bases). The germline gives CDR1 SGHNT, CDR2 YENEEA. The CDR3 contains 16 residues. Trimming took 2 bases from V and 4 from J, leaving 14 bases between them.

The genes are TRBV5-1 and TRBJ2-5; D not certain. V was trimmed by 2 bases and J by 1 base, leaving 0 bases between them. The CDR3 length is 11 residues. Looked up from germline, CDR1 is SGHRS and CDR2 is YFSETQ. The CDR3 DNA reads TGCGCCAGCAGCTTCCAAGAGACCCAGTACTTC. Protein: CASSFQETQYF.

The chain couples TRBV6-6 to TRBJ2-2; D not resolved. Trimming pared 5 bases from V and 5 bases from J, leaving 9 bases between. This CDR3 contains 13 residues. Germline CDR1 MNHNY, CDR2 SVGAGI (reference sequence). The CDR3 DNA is TGTGCCAGCAGTCGCACCGGTACCGGGGAGCTGTTTTTT. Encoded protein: CASSRTGTGELFF.

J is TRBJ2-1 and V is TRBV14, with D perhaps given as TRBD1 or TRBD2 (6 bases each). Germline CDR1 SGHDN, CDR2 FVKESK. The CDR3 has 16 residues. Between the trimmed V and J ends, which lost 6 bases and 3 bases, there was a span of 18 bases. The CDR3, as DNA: TGTGCCAGCAGGGGTTCTAAGGGGGGCCACTACAATGAGCAGTTCTTC. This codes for CASRGSKGGHYNEQFF.

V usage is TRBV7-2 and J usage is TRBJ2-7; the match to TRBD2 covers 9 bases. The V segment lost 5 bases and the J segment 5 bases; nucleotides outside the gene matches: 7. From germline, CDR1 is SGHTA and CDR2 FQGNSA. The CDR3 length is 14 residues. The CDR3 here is CASSTLAGSNEQYF. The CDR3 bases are TGTGCCAGCAGCACCCTAGCGGGATCTAACGAGCAGTACTTC.

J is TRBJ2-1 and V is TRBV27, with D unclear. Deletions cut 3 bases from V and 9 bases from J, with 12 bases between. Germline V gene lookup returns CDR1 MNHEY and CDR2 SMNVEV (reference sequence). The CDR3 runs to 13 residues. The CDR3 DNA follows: TGTGCCAGCAGTTTGGTGAACCGCGGTGAGCAGTTCTTC. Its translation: CASSLVNRGEQFF.

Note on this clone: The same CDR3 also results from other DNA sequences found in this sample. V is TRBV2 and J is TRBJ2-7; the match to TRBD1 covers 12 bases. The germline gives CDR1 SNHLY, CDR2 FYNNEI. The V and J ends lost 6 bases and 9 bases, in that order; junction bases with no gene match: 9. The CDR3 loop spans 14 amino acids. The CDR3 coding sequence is TGTGCCAGCAGCGCGACGGGACAGGGGGCTTGGCAGTACTTC. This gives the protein CASSATGQGAWQYF.

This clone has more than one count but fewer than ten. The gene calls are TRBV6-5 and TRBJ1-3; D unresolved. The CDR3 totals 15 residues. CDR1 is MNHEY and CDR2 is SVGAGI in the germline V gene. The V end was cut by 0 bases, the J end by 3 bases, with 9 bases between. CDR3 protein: CASSYSEGNGNTIYF. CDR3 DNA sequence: TGTGCCAGCAGTTACTCTGAGGGCAATGGAAACACCATATATTTT.

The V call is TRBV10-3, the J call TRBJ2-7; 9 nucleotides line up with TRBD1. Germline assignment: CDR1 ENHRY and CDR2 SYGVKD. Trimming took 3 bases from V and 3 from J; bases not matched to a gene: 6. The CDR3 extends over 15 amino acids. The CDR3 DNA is TGTGCCATCAGTGACCCCTCGGACAGGGGCTACGAGCAGTACTTC. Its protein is CAISDPSDRGYEQYF.

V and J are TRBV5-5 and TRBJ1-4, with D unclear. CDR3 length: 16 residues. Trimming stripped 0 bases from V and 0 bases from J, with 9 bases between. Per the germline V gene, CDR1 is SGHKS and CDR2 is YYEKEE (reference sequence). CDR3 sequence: CASSLDARATNEKLFF. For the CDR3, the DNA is TGTGCCAGCAGCTTGGATGCGCGAGCAACTAATGAAAAACTGTTTTTT.

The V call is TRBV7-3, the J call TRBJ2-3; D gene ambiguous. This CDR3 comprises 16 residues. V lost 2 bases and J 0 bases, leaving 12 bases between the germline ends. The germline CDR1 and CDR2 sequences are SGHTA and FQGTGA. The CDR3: CASSLPNESSTDTQYF. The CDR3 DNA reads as TGTGCCAGCAGCTTACCCAATGAATCTAGCACAGATACGCAGTATTTT.

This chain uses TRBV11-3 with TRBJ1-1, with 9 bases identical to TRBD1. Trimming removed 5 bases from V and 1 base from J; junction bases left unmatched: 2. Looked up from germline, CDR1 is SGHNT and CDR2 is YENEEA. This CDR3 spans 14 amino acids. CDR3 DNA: TGTGCCAGCAGCGAGACAGGGGGGAACACTGAAGCTTTCTTT. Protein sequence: CASSETGGNTEAFF.

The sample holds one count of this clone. This CDR3 is CASSYSLDTEQFF. The CDR3 bases are TGTGCCAGCAGTTACTCACTAGATACTGAGCAGTTCTTC. J is TRBJ2-1 and V is TRBV6-5, with a tentative D call TRBD2 (5 bases). V lost 0 bases to trimming and J lost 9 bases, with 9 bases between them. CDR1 and CDR2 (germline): MNHEY, SVGAGI. The CDR3 has 13 amino acids.

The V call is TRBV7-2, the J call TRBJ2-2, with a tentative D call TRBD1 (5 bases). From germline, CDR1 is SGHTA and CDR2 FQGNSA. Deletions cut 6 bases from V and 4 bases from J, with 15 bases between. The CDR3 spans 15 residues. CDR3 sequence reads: CASRKGAALTGELFF. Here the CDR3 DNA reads TGTGCCAGCAGGAAAGGGGCAGCGCTCACCGGGGAGCTGTTTTTT.

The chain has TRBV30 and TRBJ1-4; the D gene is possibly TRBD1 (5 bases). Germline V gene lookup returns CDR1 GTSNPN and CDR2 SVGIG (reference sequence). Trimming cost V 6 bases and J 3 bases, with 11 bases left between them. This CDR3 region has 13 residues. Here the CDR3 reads CACFGGANEKLFF. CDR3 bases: TGTGCCTGTTTCGGGGGGGCTAATGAAAAACTGTTTTTT. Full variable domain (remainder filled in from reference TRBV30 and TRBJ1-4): SQTIHQWPATLVQPVGSPLSLECTVEGTSNPNLYWYRQAAGRGLQLLFYSVGIGQISSEVPQNLSASRPQDRQFILSSKKLLLSDSGFYLCACFGGANEKLFFGSGTQLSVL.